This TCR beta chain was identified during a study of vaccination effects on CD4 cells after COVID-19. The study's findings and limits: Only a single clone (1 of 255 vaccine-induced clones in healthy vaccinees) cross-reacted with common cold coronaviruses.

A remark on this clone: Its antigen is currently unknown.

Peptide-pool stimulation followed by sequencing identified expanded antigen-specific CD4+ clonotypes in the ViraFEST assay. Following culture for more than 9 days, CD4+ T cells were isolated. Participants were given two doses of BNT162b2 or mRNA-1273 vaccine. Wells of roughly 2.1 million PBMC each were grown with about 9.8 IU/ml IL-2 and around 10 ug/ml peptides. Half-medium replacement with IL-2 medium occurred on days 3 and 7. The data were produced by immunoSEQ multiplex PCR, yet TCRdb's version contains in-frame clones alone and is incomplete. This sample has 25,000 to 35,000 clones, with about two thirds found just once. J gave up 3 bases and V 5 bases, and 2 bases lay outside the gene matches. Germline V gene lookup returns CDR1 SNHLY and CDR2 FYNNEI. This CDR3 has 15 residues.

The receptor comes from a human donor who received a COVID-19 vaccine. Sequencing used CD4+ T cells from PBMCs cultured with SARS-CoV-2 spike peptides, obtained after COVID-19 vaccination. The chain uses TRBV2 and TRBJ2-2, with TRBD2 matching over 11 bases. The CDR3 DNA follows: TGTGCCAGCAGTCTTAGCGGGGGGGACACCGGGGAGCTGTTTTTT. It specifies CASSLSGGDTGELFF.